The following is a TCR beta chain sequence with its context. Its antigen remains undetermined. The sample holds no much larger clone one base away, and base qualities are not on file. The library came from the immunoSEQ multiplex PCR assay. Held by TCRdb, this immuneACCESS table contains in-frame sequences only and omits some clones. Under half of the omission traces to an unresolved V gene where checked; the cause of the rest is unknown. The sample table lists about 140,000 clones, approximately 91% of them with a count of one. Roughly 8.7% of the sample lies in the top ten. This sample stems from a study of control samples from healthy donors and cancer patients (dated by TCRdb to about 2020). This sequence was found in a woman in her twenties or thirties in good health. The sequenced sample consisted of blood.

Read as DNA, the sequence is TGTGCCGTTTCGGGACTAGCGGAAAGCTCCTACAATGAGCAGTTCTTC. Its amino acids are CAVSGLAESSYNEQFF. The chain links TRBV10-3 with TRBJ2-1, with 11 junctional bases fitting TRBD2. Trimming leaves V shorter by 11 bases and J shorter by 0 bases, with the junction holding 9 bases beyond the gene matches. In the germline V gene, CDR1 corresponds to ENHRY and CDR2 to SYGVKD. Measured from the cysteine to the phenylalanine, the CDR3 is 16 residues long. Of all the DNA, just the CDR3 is kept, 48 bases in frame from base 1.